This T cell receptor beta chain came from a study of T cells in Graves' hyperthyroidism and ophthalmopathy. With 7 bases clipped from V and 8 bases from J, the junction kept 4 bases outside the gene matches. The CDR3 is 11 residues long. The CDR3 regions of TCR beta were amplified from RNA transcripts. Primed by the HTBI set, a first-round RT-PCR was run on the TCR CDR3. TCRdb fed the multiplex PCR reads into MiXCR, producing one record per CDR3 protein. The sample shows a few hundred thousand distinct CDR3 sequences, more than 45% of them seen only once. Whole-study findings and limits: Stable hyperthyroidism was separated from ophthalmopathy by a model based on 13 V-J features.

Hyperthyroidism was newly diagnosed in patients aged 18 to 65 (duration under 2 months). Reasons for excluding patients were uncontrolled infection, other autoimmune disease, pregnancy or lactation. Comment on this clonotype: Its antigen is unknown.

The specimen sequenced was peripheral blood or thyroid tissue (not recorded which). The TCR comes from a woman under 30 with Graves' hyperthyroidism. V and J are TRBV12-3 or TRBV12-4 and TRBJ1-2; 7 bases line up with TRBD1. CDR3 amino acids: CASKETGGYTF. The CDR3 nucleotides are TGTGCCAGCAAGGAGACAGGGGGCTACACCTTC.